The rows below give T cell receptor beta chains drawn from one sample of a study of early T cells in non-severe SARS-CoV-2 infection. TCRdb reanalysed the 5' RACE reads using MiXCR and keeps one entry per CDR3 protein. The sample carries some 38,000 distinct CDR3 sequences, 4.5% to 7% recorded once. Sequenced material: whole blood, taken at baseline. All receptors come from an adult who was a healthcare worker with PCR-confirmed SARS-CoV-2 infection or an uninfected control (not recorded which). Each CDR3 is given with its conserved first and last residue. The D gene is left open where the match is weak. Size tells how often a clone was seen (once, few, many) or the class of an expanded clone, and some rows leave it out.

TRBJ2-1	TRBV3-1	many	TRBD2	TGTGCCAGCAGCCAAGGTGGCGGGAGGTACAATGAGCAGTTCTTC	CASSQGGGRYNEQFF
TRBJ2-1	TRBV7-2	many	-	TGTGCCAGCAGCTCAAGAGGGAACAATGAGCAGTTCTTC	CASSSRGNNEQFF
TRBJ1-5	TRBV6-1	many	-	TGTGCCAGCAGTGAAGGGGTCTACAATCAGCCCCAGCATTTT	CASSEGVYNQPQHF
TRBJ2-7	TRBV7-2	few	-	TGTGCCAGCAGCCTACACCAGTTGGGCGAGCAGTACTTC	CASSLHQLGEQYF
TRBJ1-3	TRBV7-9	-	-	TGTGCCAGCAGCTTAGTAATTCCCAGGGGCGCGGCTGGAAACACCATATATTTT	CASSLVIPRGAAGNTIYF
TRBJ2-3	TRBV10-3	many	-	TGTGCCATCAGTGAGTCGACTCGAGGGAGGACAGATACGCAGTATTTT	CAISESTRGRTDTQYF
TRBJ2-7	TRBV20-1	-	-	TGCAGTGCTAGGGAGCGGTCCTACGAGCAGTACTTC	CSARERSYEQYF
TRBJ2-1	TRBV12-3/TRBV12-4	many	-	TGTGCCACGAAGTCGGGCAGCTCCTACAATGAGCAGTTCTTC	CATKSGSSYNEQFF
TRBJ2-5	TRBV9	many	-	TGTGCCAGCAGCTCCGACAGCCGGCTTCGGACCCAGTACTTC	CASSSDSRLRTQYF
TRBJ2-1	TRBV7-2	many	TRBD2	TGTGCCAGCAGCCCCCTTTCTGGCGGGAGCGGGGAGCAGTTCTTC	CASSPLSGGSGEQFF
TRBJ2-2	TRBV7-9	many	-	TGTGCCAGCAGCTCCCAGCCAGGGGCGGATACCGGGGAGCTGTTTTTT	CASSSQPGADTGELFF
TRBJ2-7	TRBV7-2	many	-	TGTGCCAGCAGCTTGTCCTTCTACGAGCAGTACTTC	CASSLSFYEQYF
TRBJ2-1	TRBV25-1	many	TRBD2	TGTGCCAGCAGTGTCGCTAGCGGAAACAATGAGCAGTTCTTC	CASSVASGNNEQFF
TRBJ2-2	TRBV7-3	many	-	TGTGCCAGCAGCTTTGACAGGAGCACCGGGGAGCTGTTTTTT	CASSFDRSTGELFF
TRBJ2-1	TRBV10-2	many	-	TGCGCCAGCGCCCTTAATGAGCAGTTCTTC	CASALNEQFF
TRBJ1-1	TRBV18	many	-	TGTGCCAGCGCGCAAAACGTAGGGACTGAAGCTTTCTTT	CASAQNVGTEAFF
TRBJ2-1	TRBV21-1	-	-	TGTGCCAGCAGCAAAGTGGGGATTCTAGCGGGAGGTCCCTACAATGAGCAGTTCTTC	CASSKVGILAGGPYNEQFF
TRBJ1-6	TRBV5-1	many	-	TGCGCCAGCAGCACCACGGGCTCCTATAATTCACCCCTCCACTTT	CASSTTGSYNSPLHF
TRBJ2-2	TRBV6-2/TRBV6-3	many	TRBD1	TGTGCCAGCAGACCCGGGACAGCCGAGCTGTTTTTT	CASRPGTAELFF
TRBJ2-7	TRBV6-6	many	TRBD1	TGTGCCAGCAGTCCCGACAGGGCCTACGAGCAGTACTTC	CASSPDRAYEQYF
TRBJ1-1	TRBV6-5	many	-	TGTGCCAGCAGTCAAGGGGGCACTGAAGCTTTCTTT	CASSQGGTEAFF
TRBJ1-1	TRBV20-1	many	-	TGCAGTGCTTCTGCGGGCGGCGTAATGAACACTGAAGCTTTCTTT	CSASAGGVMNTEAFF
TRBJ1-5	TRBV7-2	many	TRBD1	TGTGCCAGCAGCGTAGGACAGGGGGCTAACCAGCCCCAGCATTTT	CASSVGQGANQPQHF
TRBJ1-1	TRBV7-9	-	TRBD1	TGTGCCAGCAGCTTAAGACAGGGGGTAAGCACTGAAGCTTTCTTT	CASSLRQGVSTEAFF
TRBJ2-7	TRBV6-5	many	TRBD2	TGTGCCAGCAGTTACTCCGTCGGGCGGCGGGAGGGCGAGCAGTACTTC	CASSYSVGRREGEQYF
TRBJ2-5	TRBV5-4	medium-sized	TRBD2	TGTGCCAGCAAAGTTGCTAGCGGGAGGGAAGAGACCCAGTACTTC	CASKVASGREETQYF
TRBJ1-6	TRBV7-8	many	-	TGTGCCAGCAGCCAAAGTGTGGTCTCACCCCTCCACTTT	CASSQSVVSPLHF